A selection of T cell receptor beta chains follows, all from one sample in a study of shared clonotypes between healthy human individuals. Sequencing used immunoSEQ multiplex PCR; TCRdb keeps in-frame clones, though not all of them. There are fewer than 400,000 clones in the sample; around 74% occur only once, and about a tenth lies in the top ten. The sequenced material came from memory CD4+ T cells sorted from blood. These receptors originate from a man aged 25 to 40 in good health. Both conserved end residues are part of each CDR3. D genes are given only for firm matches. Size values are once, few and many counts, or a class for expanded clones, and some rows have none.

J,size,V,D,CDR3,DNA
TRBJ2-7,NA,TRBV6-1,TRBD1,CASSPYRDRVREQYF,TGTGCCAGCAGCCCTTATCGGGACAGGGTGAGGGAGCAGTACTTC
TRBJ2-1,NA,TRBV11-3,TRBD2,CASNLLAGGRDEQFF,TGTGCCAGCAACCTACTAGCGGGAGGGAGGGATGAGCAGTTCTTC
TRBJ2-1,few,TRBV4-1,NA,CASSQSQDSYNEQFF,TGCGCCAGCAGCCAATCTCAGGACTCCTACAATGAGCAGTTCTTC
TRBJ1-2,NA,TRBV6-4,NA,CASSDSASSNYGYTF,TGTGCCAGCAGTGACTCGGCCTCCTCCAACTATGGCTACACCTTC
TRBJ1-6,NA,TRBV25-1,NA,CASSPPGLNRPPLHF,TGTGCCAGCAGTCCCCCGGGACTAAACCGTCCACCCCTCCACTTT
TRBJ2-2,NA,TRBV28,NA,CASSFLATNTGELFF,TGTGCCAGCAGTTTCCTAGCGACGAACACCGGGGAGCTGTTTTTT
TRBJ2-1,once,TRBV28,NA,CASSLRVPNEQFF,TGTGCCAGCAGTTTAAGGGTGCCCAATGAGCAGTTCTTC
TRBJ1-4,few,TRBV6-5,NA,CASSPSRDGYEKLFF,TGTGCCAGCAGTCCCAGCCGGGACGGCTATGAAAAACTGTTTTTT
TRBJ2-1,NA,TRBV9,NA,CASSPPTPGLPPDEQFF,TGTGCCAGCAGCCCCCCAACCCCGGGGCTACCTCCGGATGAGCAGTTCTTC
TRBJ2-7,NA,TRBV2,NA,CASSWGRRSSYEQYF,TGTGCCAGCAGCTGGGGCAGACGTAGCTCCTACGAGCAGTACTTC
TRBJ2-3,NA,TRBV19,TRBD2,CASSPLGLAATDTQYF,TGTGCCAGTAGTCCGCTGGGACTAGCGGCCACGGATACGCAGTATTTT
TRBJ2-2,NA,TRBV6-5,NA,CASRTGRNTGELFF,TGTGCCAGCAGAACAGGGCGGAACACCGGGGAGCTGTTTTTT
TRBJ2-2,many,TRBV30,NA,CAWSVIAANTGELFF,TGTGCCTGGAGTGTCATAGCGGCGAACACCGGGGAGCTGTTTTTT
TRBJ2-2,NA,TRBV2,TRBD2,CASSGLAGVGTGELFF,TGTGCCAGCAGTGGGCTAGCGGGAGTGGGCACCGGGGAGCTGTTTTTT
TRBJ2-3,NA,TRBV12-5,TRBD2,CASGLYGRGLSTDTQYF,TGTGCTAGTGGTTTATACGGGAGGGGACTCAGCACAGATACGCAGTATTTT
TRBJ2-7,NA,TRBV19,NA,CASKKGSYEQYF,TGTGCCAGTAAAAAGGGTTCCTACGAGCAGTACTTC
TRBJ2-7,NA,TRBV28,TRBD1,CASVLDPDRIYEQYF,TGTGCCAGCGTATTGGACCCGGACAGGATTTACGAGCAGTACTTC
TRBJ2-7,NA,TRBV21-1,NA,CASSIKRGWSYEQYF,TGTGCCAGCAGCATCAAGAGGGGATGGTCCTACGAGCAGTACTTC
TRBJ2-7,few,TRBV7-6,NA,CASSAQGQFDEQYF,TGTGCCAGCAGCGCCCAAGGACAGTTCGACGAGCAGTACTTC
TRBJ2-3,NA,TRBV7-9,TRBD2,CASSSTSGWGDTQYF,TGTGCCAGCAGCTCCACTAGCGGTTGGGGAGATACGCAGTATTTT
TRBJ2-1,few,TRBV18,TRBD2,CASSPPGSGGMINEQFF,TGTGCCAGCTCACCACCGGGGTCGGGAGGGATGATCAATGAGCAGTTCTTC
TRBJ1-5,NA,TRBV28,NA,CASSPGSQPQHF,TGTGCCAGCAGCCCAGGGAGTCAGCCCCAGCATTTT
TRBJ2-1,NA,TRBV19,TRBD2,CASSITSGMMSYNEQFF,TGTGCCAGTAGTATCACGAGCGGGATGATGTCCTACAATGAGCAGTTCTTC
TRBJ1-2,NA,TRBV5-4,NA,CASSLDREGYTF,TGTGCCAGCAGCTTGGACAGGGAAGGCTACACCTTC
TRBJ2-1,NA,TRBV7-3,TRBD2,CASSLKAGVGYNEQFF,TGTGCCAGCAGCTTAAAAGCGGGAGTAGGTTACAATGAGCAGTTCTTC
TRBJ2-3,NA,TRBV27,NA,CASSFRGWTQYF,TGTGCCAGCAGTTTCAGAGGATGGACGCAGTATTTT